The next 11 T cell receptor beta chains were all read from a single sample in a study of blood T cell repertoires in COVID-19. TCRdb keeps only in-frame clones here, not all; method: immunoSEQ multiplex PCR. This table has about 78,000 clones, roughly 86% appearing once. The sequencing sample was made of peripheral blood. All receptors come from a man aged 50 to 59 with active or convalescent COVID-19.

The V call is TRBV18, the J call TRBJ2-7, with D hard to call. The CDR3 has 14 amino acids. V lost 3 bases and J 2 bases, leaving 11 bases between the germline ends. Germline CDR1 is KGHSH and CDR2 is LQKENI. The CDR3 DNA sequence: TGTGCCAGCTCACCCCCAGCGTTCGCCTACGAGCAGTACTTC. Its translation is CASSPPAFAYEQYF.

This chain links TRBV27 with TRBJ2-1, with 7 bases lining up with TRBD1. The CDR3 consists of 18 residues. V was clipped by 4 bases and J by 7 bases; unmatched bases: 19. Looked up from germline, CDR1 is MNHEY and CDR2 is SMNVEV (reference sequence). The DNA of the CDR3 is TGTGCCAGCAGTTCGCTATCCTTCCCGGGACAGTCTGGAAATGAGCAGTTCTTC. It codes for CASSSLSFPGQSGNEQFF.

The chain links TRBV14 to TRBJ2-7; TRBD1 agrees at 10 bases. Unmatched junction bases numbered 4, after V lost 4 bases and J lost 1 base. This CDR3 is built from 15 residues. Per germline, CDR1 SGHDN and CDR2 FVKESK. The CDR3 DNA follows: TGTGCCAGCAGCCCGGGACAGGGGAGGTCCTACGAGCAGTACTTC. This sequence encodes CASSPGQGRSYEQYF.

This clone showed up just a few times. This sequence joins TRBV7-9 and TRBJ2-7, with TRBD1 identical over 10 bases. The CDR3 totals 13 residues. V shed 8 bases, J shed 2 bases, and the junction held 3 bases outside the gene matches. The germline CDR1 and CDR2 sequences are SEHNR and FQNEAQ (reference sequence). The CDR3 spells CASGTGETYEQYV. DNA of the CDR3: TGTGCCAGCGGGACAGGGGAGACCTACGAGCAGTACGTC.

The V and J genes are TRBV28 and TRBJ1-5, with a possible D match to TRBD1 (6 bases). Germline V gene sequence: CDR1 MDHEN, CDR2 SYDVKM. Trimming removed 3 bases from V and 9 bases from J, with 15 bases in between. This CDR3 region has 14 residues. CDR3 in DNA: TGTGCCAGCAGTTTGGGGCCACCGACAGGGCCCCAGCATTTT. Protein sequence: CASSLGPPTGPQHF.

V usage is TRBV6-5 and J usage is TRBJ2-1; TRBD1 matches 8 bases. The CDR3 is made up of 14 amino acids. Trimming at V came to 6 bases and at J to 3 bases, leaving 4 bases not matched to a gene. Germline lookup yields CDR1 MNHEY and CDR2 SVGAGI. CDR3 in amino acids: CASRRDRNYNEQFF. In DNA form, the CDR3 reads TGTGCCAGCAGAAGGGACAGGAACTACAATGAGCAGTTCTTC.

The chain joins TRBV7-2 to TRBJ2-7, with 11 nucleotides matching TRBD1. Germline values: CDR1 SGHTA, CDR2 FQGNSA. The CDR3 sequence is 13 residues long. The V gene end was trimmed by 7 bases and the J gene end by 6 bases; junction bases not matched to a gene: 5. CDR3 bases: TGTGCCAGCACCCCGGACAGGGGGCTCGAGCAGTACTTC. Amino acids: CASTPDRGLEQYF. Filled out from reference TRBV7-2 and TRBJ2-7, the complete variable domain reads GAGVSQSPSNKVTEKGKDVELRCDPISGHTALYWYRQSLGQGLEFLIYFQGNSAPDKSGLPSDRFSAERTGGSVSTLTIQRTQQEDSAVYLCASTPDRGLEQYFGPGTRLTVT.

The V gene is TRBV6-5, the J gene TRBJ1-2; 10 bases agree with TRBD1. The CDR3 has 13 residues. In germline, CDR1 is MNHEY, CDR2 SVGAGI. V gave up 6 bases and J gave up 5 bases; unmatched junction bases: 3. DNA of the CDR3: TGTGCCAGCAGAGACAGGGGGCTTTATGGCTACACCTTC. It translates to CASRDRGLYGYTF.

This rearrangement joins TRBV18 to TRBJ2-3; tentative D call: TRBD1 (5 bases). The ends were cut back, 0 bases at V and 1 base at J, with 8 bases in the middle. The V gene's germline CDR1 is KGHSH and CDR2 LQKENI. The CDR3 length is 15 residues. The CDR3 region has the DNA TGTGCCAGCTCACCACCAGGGGTGGGCACAGATACGCAGTATTTT. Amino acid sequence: CASSPPGVGTDTQYF.

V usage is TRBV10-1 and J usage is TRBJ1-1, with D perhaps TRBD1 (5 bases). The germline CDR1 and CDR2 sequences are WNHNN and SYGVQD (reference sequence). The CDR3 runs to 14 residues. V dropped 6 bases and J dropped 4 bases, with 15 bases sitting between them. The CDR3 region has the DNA TGCGCCAGCAGCCCCATCCGGGGGGGCACTGAAGCTTTCTTT. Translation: CASSPIRGGTEAFF.

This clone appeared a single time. The CDR3 loop is CASRDRDRAGNTIYF. CDR3 bases: TGTGCCAGCAGAGATCGGGACAGGGCTGGAAACACCATATATTTT. The rearrangement links TRBV6-5 to TRBJ1-3, with TRBD1 matching 9 bases. The CDR3 consists of 15 residues. The V gene's germline CDR1 is MNHEY and CDR2 SVGAGI. With V trimmed by 6 bases and J by 2 bases, 5 bases remained unmatched.